Listed here are 2 T cell receptor beta chains from one sample, sequenced in a study of blood T cell repertoires in COVID-19. This table comes from immunoSEQ multiplex PCR, and its TCRdb copy is limited to in-frame clones, with some not included. This table has hundreds of thousands of clones, 86% appearing once. Specimen: peripheral blood. Source of these receptors: a woman aged 70-85 years with COVID-19, enrolled during active disease.

The chain joins TRBV4-1 to TRBJ2-7; 7 positions agree with TRBD1. Germline loops: CDR1 MGHRA, CDR2 YSYEKL. The CDR3 has 16 residues. J was trimmed by 7 bases and V by 1 base; bases with no gene match: 13. The CDR3 loop is CASSQVGQAPLGEQYF. CDR3 coding DNA: TGCGCCAGCAGCCAAGTAGGACAGGCGCCGTTGGGGGAGCAGTACTTC.

The chain combines TRBV28 with TRBJ2-2; 7 positions agree with TRBD2. Germline CDR1 and CDR2: MDHEN and SYDVKM. The CDR3 runs 14 residues. V shed 10 bases and J 4 bases; nucleotides not matched to a gene: 9. The CDR3 sequence is CATGASGGTGELFF. The CDR3 DNA is TGTGCCACTGGCGCTAGCGGCGGCACCGGGGAGCTGTTTTTT.